The T cell receptor beta chain under discussion was sequenced for a study of regulatory T cells in long-lasting Graves disease. Findings and limits, study-wide: In persistent patients, shared public clonotypes (around 2,500) outnumbered those in new patients (nearly 1,000). Persistent disease preferred TRBV28, TRBJ1-2 and TRBJ2-5; new disease, TRBV20-1 and TRBJ2-1.

Time point described: persistent/refractory GD, antithyroid drugs over 5 years with positive TRAb. Making the TCR library involved RNA that had been extracted from PBMCs. This clonotype was seen at least ten times. The antigen is undetermined. Building the TCR beta libraries relied on iRepertoire HTBI primers, and CDR3 regions underwent Arm-PCR. Using its own MiXCR run on the multiplex PCR reads, TCRdb lists one record per CDR3 protein. This sample has about 430,000 distinct CDR3 sequences, with 21% found just once. Germline V CDR1 and CDR2: MDHEN, SYDVKM. The germline V and J ends were trimmed by 6 bases and 1 base, with 4 bases remaining between them. The CDR3 totals 12 residues.

The clonotype comes from a female donor with Graves disease. The sample in question was peripheral blood mononuclear cells (PBMCs), obtained when the disease was refractory, from a patient treated with antithyroid drugs. The chain employs TRBV28 and TRBJ1-5; D unresolved. This chain's CDR3 is CASSFSNQPQHF. As DNA, the CDR3 is TGTGCCAGCAGCTTCAGCAATCAGCCCCAGCATTTT.